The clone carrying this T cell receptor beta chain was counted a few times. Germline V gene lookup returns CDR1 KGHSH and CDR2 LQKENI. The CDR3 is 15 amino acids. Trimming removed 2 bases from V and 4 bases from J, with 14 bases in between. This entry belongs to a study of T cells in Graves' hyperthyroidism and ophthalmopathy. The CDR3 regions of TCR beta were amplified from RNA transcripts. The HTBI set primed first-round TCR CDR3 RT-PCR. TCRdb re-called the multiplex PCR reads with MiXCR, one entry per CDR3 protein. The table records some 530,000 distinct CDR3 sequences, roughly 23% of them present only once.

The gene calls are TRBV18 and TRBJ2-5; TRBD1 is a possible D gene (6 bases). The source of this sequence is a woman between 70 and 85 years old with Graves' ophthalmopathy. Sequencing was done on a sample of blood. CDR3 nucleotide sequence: TGTGCCAGCTCACCAATGGGGGCCCTCGGAGAGACCCAGTACTTC. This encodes CASSPMGALGETQYF.